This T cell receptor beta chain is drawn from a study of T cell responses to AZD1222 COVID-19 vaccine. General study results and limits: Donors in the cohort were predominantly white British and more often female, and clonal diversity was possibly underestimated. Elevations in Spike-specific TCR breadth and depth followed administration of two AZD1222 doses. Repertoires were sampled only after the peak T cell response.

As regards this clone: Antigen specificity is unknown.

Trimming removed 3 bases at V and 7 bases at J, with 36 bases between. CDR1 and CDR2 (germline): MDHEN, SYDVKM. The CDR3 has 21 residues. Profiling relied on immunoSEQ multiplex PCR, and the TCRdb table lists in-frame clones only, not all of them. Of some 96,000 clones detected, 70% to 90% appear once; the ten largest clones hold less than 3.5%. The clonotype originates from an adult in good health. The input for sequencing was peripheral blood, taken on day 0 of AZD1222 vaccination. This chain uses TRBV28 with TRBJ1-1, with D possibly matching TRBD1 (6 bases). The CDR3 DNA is TGTGCCAGCAGTTTCAACTACCTTACAGGGCTCCAAAGGTCGGCGTCCAGTGAAGCTTTCTTT. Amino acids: CASSFNYLTGLQRSASSEAFF.